This T cell receptor beta chain came from a study of human T cells and chemical hapten exposure. TCRdb fed the RACE reads into MiXCR, producing one record per CDR3 protein. In the table there are 70,000 to 95,000 distinct CDR3 sequences, around 6.7% of which are singletons. This clonotype was counted at least ten times. Germline V gene lookup returns CDR1 SGHAT and CDR2 FQDESV (reference sequence). CDR3 length equals 15 residues. Trimming at V came to 5 bases and at J to 3 bases, leaving 7 bases not matched to a gene. Described time point: patch test 2, 6 weeks after DPC sensitization. Indicated treatment: therapeutic diphenylcyclopropenone sensitization with weekly scalp DPC.

The sequence derives from a woman aged 25 to 45 with alopecia areata. Some clones in this sample may be carry-over from other donors' samples. V and J are TRBV11-1 and TRBJ2-7; 10 bases line up with TRBD1. This specimen was whole blood, taken in connection with sensitization to the hapten diphenylcyclopropenone (DPC). The CDR3 bases are TGTGCCAGCAGCGCAAAGGGACAGGGGAACTACGAGCAGTACTTC. This translates into CASSAKGQGNYEQYF.